The 22 T cell receptor beta chains below were found in one sample sequenced in a study of T cell changes during pregnancy in multiple sclerosis. Assay used: immunoSEQ multiplex PCR; TCRdb lists only in-frame clones, some missing. The repertoire holds about 61,000 clones, 90% seen once, with roughly 0.9% in the top ten. The sequencing here drew on peripheral blood, taken in the first trimester of pregnancy. The receptors were gathered from a female donor in good health, enrolled as a control in a pregnancy study.

This chain connects TRBV6-1 to TRBJ1-2, with no clear D. Per germline, CDR1 MNHNS and CDR2 SASEGT. The CDR3 is made up of 11 amino acids. V lost 3 bases to trimming and J lost 8 bases, with 7 bases between them. The chain's CDR3 is CASSESLGYTF. DNA for the CDR3: TGTGCCAGCAGTGAGTCGTTAGGCTACACCTTC.

This chain joins TRBV6-6 and TRBJ1-2; tentatively, D is TRBD1 (6 bases). Germline V gives CDR1 MNHNY, CDR2 SVGAGI (reference sequence). V was cut by 5 bases and J by 2 bases, with 15 bases left in between. This CDR3 has 15 amino acids. The DNA for the CDR3 is TGTGCCAGCAGTACCCGTGACAGGTTAAACTATGGCTACACCTTC. Its translation: CASSTRDRLNYGYTF.

The V and J genes are TRBV18 and TRBJ2-5, with a possible D match to TRBD1 (6 bases). Germline assignment: CDR1 KGHSH and CDR2 LQKENI. V was clipped by 2 bases and J by 1 base, with 11 bases between them. The CDR3 is made up of 15 amino acids. DNA of the CDR3: TGTGCCAGCTCACCAACAGGGCTAGTCCAAGAGACCCAGTACTTC. The encoded protein is CASSPTGLVQETQYF. Variable domain in full (rest from reference TRBV18 and TRBJ2-5): NAGVMQNPRHLVRRRGQEARLRCSPMKGHSHVYWYRQLPEEGLKFMVYLQKENIIDESGMPKERFSAEFPKEGPSILRIQQVVRGDSAAYFCASSPTGLVQETQYFGPGTRLLVL.

The V and J genes are TRBV5-4 and TRBJ2-5, with 8 bases fitting TRBD2. From germline, CDR1 is SGHNT and CDR2 YYREEE (reference sequence). V lost 2 bases to trimming and J lost 3 bases; unmatched junction nucleotides: 3. This CDR3 contains 14 residues. The CDR3 region has the DNA TGTGCCAGCAGCTTTCCGGGACTAGAAGAGACCCAGTACTTC. Translated, it gives CASSFPGLEETQYF.

V gene TRBV7-3 combines with J gene TRBJ2-7, with D possibly TRBD2 on 5 matching bases. The CDR3 is made up of 14 amino acids. V was trimmed by 5 bases and J by 2 bases, leaving 13 bases between them. Germline V gene lookup returns CDR1 SGHTA and CDR2 FQGTGA. The CDR3 DNA sequence: TGTGCCAGCAGCCCCGGGAACAGCCCCTACGAGCAGTACTTC. It is translated as CASSPGNSPYEQYF. Together with reference TRBV7-3 and TRBJ2-7, the CDR3 gives the full variable domain: GAGVSQTPSNKVTEKGKYVELRCDPISGHTALYWYRQSLGQGPEFLIYFQGTGAADDSGLPNDRFFAVRPEGSVSTLKIQRTERGDSAVYLCASSPGNSPYEQYFGPGTRLTVT.

The chain is built from TRBV30 and TRBJ1-2, with no clear D. CDR1 is GTSNPN, CDR2 SVGIG, per germline (reference sequence). CDR3 length equals 14 residues. Trimming removed 0 bases at V and 3 bases at J, with 11 bases between. DNA for the CDR3: TGTGCCTGGAGTGTAGGTTCCCGGGACTATGGCTACACCTTC. This translates into CAWSVGSRDYGYTF.

The genes are TRBV5-8 and TRBJ2-5; TRBD1 aligns across 8 bases. The CDR3 runs 15 residues. J was trimmed by 5 bases and V by 0 bases; bases with no gene match: 6. Germline V gene sequence: CDR1 SGHTS, CDR2 YDEGEE. CDR3 protein: CASSLVTGGMETQYF. CDR3 bases: TGTGCCAGCAGCTTGGTAACAGGGGGTATGGAGACCCAGTACTTC.

The chain carries TRBV2 and TRBJ1-5; no definite D call. CDR1 and CDR2 (germline): SNHLY, FYNNEI. The CDR3 totals 14 residues. The ends were cut back, 5 bases at V and 0 bases at J, with 8 bases in the middle. Here the CDR3 reads CASSPDDSNQPQHF. The CDR3 DNA sequence: TGTGCCAGCAGTCCAGATGATAGCAATCAGCCCCAGCATTTT. The entire variable domain, with the rest obtained from reference TRBV2 and TRBJ1-5, is as follows: EPEVTQTPSHQVTQMGQEVILRCVPISNHLYFYWYRQILGQKVEFLVSFYNNEISEKSEIFDDQFSVERPDGSNFTLKIRSTKLEDSAMYFCASSPDDSNQPQHFGDGTRLSIL.

This sequence joins TRBV19 and TRBJ2-7; 8 nucleotides align to TRBD2. V trimming: 5 bases; J trimming: 6 bases; junction bases outside the gene matches: 12. The CDR3 is made up of 15 amino acids. CDR1 LNHDA and CDR2 SQIVND come from the germline V gene (reference sequence). This CDR3 reads CASSATPGGLAEQYF. The CDR3 DNA reads TGTGCCAGTAGTGCCACCCCGGGAGGACTAGCCGAGCAGTACTTC.

This clone was detected once. The genes are TRBV5-5 and TRBJ1-1, with 7 bases fitting TRBD1. V shed 4 bases and J 2 bases; nucleotides not matched to a gene: 5. This CDR3 is 14 amino acids long. CDR1 is SGHKS and CDR2 is YYEKEE in the germline V gene (reference sequence). CDR3 sequence: CASSLGTANTEAFF. The CDR3 DNA is TGTGCCAGCAGCCTAGGGACAGCAAACACTGAAGCTTTCTTT.

The chain's CDR3 is CASSEGTLAGGNTGELFF. The CDR3 DNA follows: TGTGCCAGCAGCGAAGGGACTCTAGCGGGGGGGAACACCGGGGAGCTGTTTTTT. The V gene is TRBV9, the J gene TRBJ2-2; TRBD2 matches at 11 bases. The ends lost 3 bases at V and 1 base at J; junction bases unmatched: 8. Germline V gene lookup returns CDR1 SGDLS and CDR2 YYNGEE. This CDR3 spans 18 amino acids.

This clone has a single count. This chain links TRBV5-1 with TRBJ2-7; TRBD1 matches 7 bases. Trimming cost V 3 bases and J 0 bases; bases outside gene matches: 3. The CDR3 loop spans 14 amino acids. CDR1 is SGHRS and CDR2 is YFSETQ in the germline V gene. For the CDR3, the DNA is TGCGCCAGCAGCTCAGGGGGTGCCTCCTACGAGCAGTACTTC. Amino acids: CASSSGGASYEQYF.

The V call is TRBV18, the J call TRBJ2-7; 11 bases are shared with TRBD1. Germline V CDR1 and CDR2: KGHSH, LQKENI. This CDR3 contains 15 residues. The V segment lost 2 bases and the J segment 0 bases; nucleotides outside the gene matches: 0. This chain's CDR3 is CASSPGTGGSYEQYF. The CDR3 region has the DNA TGTGCCAGCTCACCAGGGACAGGGGGCTCCTACGAGCAGTACTTC. Complete variable domain (other parts from reference TRBV18 and TRBJ2-7): NAGVMQNPRHLVRRRGQEARLRCSPMKGHSHVYWYRQLPEEGLKFMVYLQKENIIDESGMPKERFSAEFPKEGPSILRIQQVVRGDSAAYFCASSPGTGGSYEQYFGPGTRLTVT.

The V and J genes are TRBV4-3 and TRBJ1-2; D is ambiguous. V lost 1 base to trimming and J lost 4 bases, with 10 bases between them. The germline gives CDR1 LGHNA, CDR2 YSLEER. This CDR3 has 14 amino acids. The CDR3 nucleotides read TGCGCCAGCAGCCAAGTCTCGAACTCCTATGGCTACACCTTC. Translated, it gives CASSQVSNSYGYTF.

The chain has TRBV19 and TRBJ2-7; 7 bases map to TRBD1. There are 15 residues in the CDR3. The V gene's germline CDR1 is LNHDA and CDR2 SQIVND (reference sequence). J lost 2 bases, V lost 6 bases, and 10 bases had no gene match. CDR3 sequence: CASRISGTATYEQYF. For the CDR3, the DNA is TGTGCCAGTAGGATTTCCGGGACAGCGACCTACGAGCAGTACTTC.

About this clone itself: One end of the junction does not line up with germline, which may come from a read error. This rearrangement joins TRBV7-7 to TRBJ2-2, with 7 positions matching TRBD1. The germline V gene encodes CDR1 SSHAT and CDR2 FNYEAQ (reference sequence). This CDR3 has 13 residues. In DNA form, the CDR3 reads TGTGCTAGCAGTGACAGGGCAGACGGGGAGCTGTTTTTT. This encodes CASSDRADGELFF.

This chain uses TRBV7-2 with TRBJ2-3, with 10 bases aligning to TRBD2. The CDR3 is 16 residues long. The V gene's germline CDR1 is SGHTA and CDR2 FQGNSA. After removal of 6 bases from V and 4 bases from J, the junction contained 10 bases not matched to a gene. CDR3 bases: TGTGCCAGCAGTCGTCAAGCGGGGGGGCTCGCAGATACGCAGTATTTT. Amino acids: CASSRQAGGLADTQYF.

The J gene is TRBJ1-5, the V gene TRBV2, with a tentative D call TRBD1 (5 bases). The CDR3 runs to 14 residues. Trimming left V 5 bases short and J 6 bases short, with 14 bases between. Germline V lookup: CDR1 SNHLY, CDR2 FYNNEI. CDR3 in amino acids: CASSPQGGSQPQHF. As DNA, the CDR3 is TGTGCCAGCAGTCCCCAGGGAGGAAGTCAGCCCCAGCATTTT.

The chain uses TRBV4-3 and TRBJ1-2; a possible D gene is TRBD1 (5 bases). Germline V gene data show CDR1 as LGHNA and CDR2 as YSLEER. Between the trimmed V and J ends, which lost 1 base and 4 bases, there was a span of 13 bases. The CDR3 runs to 15 residues. In DNA, the CDR3 is TGCGCCAGCAGCCAAGTGGTGGGGACTTCCTATGGCTACACCTTC. Translating it yields CASSQVVGTSYGYTF.

The table lists this clone with a count of one. This chain uses TRBV9 with TRBJ1-2; D uncertain. The CDR3 covers 13 residues. The ends were cut back, 0 bases at V and 4 bases at J, with 7 bases in the middle. Per the germline V gene, CDR1 is SGDLS and CDR2 is YYNGEE. The CDR3 coding sequence is TGTGCCAGCAGCGTAGACTTTAGCTATGGCTACACCTTC. It is translated as CASSVDFSYGYTF.

The sample holds a few counts of this clone. V gene TRBV6-6 combines with J gene TRBJ2-4; 7 positions match TRBD1. CDR3 length: 14 residues. Germline V CDR1 and CDR2: MNHNY, SVGAGI (reference sequence). V was clipped by 9 bases and J by 0 bases; unmatched bases: 5. This chain's CDR3 is CASSDRVAKNIQYF. In DNA form, the CDR3 reads TGTGCCAGTTCCGACAGGGTAGCCAAAAACATTCAGTACTTC.

This rearrangement joins TRBV11-3 to TRBJ2-3; D unresolved. The germline gives CDR1 SGHNT, CDR2 YENEEA. The CDR3 runs 13 residues. Trimming removed 1 base from V and 2 bases from J, with 4 bases in between. This chain's CDR3 is CASSLGPTDTQYF. The DNA for the CDR3 is TGTGCCAGCAGCTTAGGGCCCACAGATACGCAGTATTTT.